This T cell receptor beta chain was observed in a study of blood T cells in healthy people across ages. Study-level results: It was held that the diversity estimates obtained from one million T cells were underestimates.

The CDR3 has 14 amino acids. The V segment lost 7 bases and the J segment 8 bases; nucleotides outside the gene matches: 13. The germline gives CDR1 ENHRY, CDR2 SYGVKD. Donation came from healthy Caucasian individuals in Russia who were aged about 6 to 90. Regarding this clonotype: Antigen specificity is unknown.

Sample-barcoded 5' priming and a J-beta primer mix drove a second PCR of roughly 7 to 11 cycles. TCRdb redid the calling of the 5' RACE reads with MiXCR, one entry per CDR3 protein. The data show about 1,500,000 distinct CDR3 sequences, approximately 30% seen once. V gene TRBV10-3 combines with J gene TRBJ1-1, with 7 positions matching TRBD1. The specimen sequenced was blood. The sequence was collected from a woman aged 25 to 39 in good health. In DNA form, the CDR3 reads TGTGCCATCAATAACAGGGGTCTCTCCGCCGAAGCTTTCTTT. Its protein is CAINNRGLSAEAFF.